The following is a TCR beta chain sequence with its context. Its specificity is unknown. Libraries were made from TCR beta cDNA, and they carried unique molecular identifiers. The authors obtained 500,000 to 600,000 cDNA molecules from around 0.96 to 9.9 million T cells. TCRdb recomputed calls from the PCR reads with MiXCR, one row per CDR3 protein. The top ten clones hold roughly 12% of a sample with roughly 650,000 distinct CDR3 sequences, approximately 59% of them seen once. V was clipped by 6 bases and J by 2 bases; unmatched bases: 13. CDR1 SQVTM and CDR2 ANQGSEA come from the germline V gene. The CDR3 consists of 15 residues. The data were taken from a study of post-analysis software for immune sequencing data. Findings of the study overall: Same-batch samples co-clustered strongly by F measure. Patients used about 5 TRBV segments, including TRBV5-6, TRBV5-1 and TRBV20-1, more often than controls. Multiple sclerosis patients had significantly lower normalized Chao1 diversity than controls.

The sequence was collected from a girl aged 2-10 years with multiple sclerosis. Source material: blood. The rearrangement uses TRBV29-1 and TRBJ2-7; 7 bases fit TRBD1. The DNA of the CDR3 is TGCAGCGTGTGGACAGGAAGGGGTTACCCCTACGAGCAGTACTTC. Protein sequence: CSVWTGRGYPYEQYF.